These 4 T cell receptor beta chains were all obtained from the same sample, sequenced in a study of beta chain features in type 1 diabetes. Sequenced material consisted of expressed TCRB transcripts (all of the isolated RNA was reverse transcribed). Clones were sequenced by immunoSEQ multiplex PCR, and TCRdb holds only the in-frame ones, with some missing. The table records 400,000 to 450,000 clones, roughly 14% of them present only once. The specimen sequenced was naive CD4+ T cells from blood. The receptor source for this set is a man aged 25 to 40 in good health.

This chain uses TRBV19 with TRBJ2-3; D is possibly TRBD1 (6 bases). V was pared by 5 bases and J by 2 bases, with 14 bases between. Germline V lookup: CDR1 LNHDA, CDR2 SQIVND (reference sequence). The CDR3 is 15 residues long. The chain's CDR3 is CASSRVGHYTDTQYF. As DNA, the CDR3 is TGTGCCAGTAGTCGTGTGGGACATTACACAGATACGCAGTATTTT.

This clone was counted between two and nine times. The gene calls are TRBV7-2 and TRBJ2-2; 9 bases are a match to TRBD1. This CDR3 is built from 16 residues. CDR1 SGHTA and CDR2 FQGNSA come from the germline V gene. V lost 5 bases to trimming and J lost 6 bases; unmatched junction nucleotides: 10. Written as DNA, the CDR3 is TGTGCCAGCAGCCCGCAACCGGGACAGGGTTCCGGGGAGCTGTTTTTT. Its protein product is CASSPQPGQGSGELFF.

This sequence joins TRBV29-1 and TRBJ1-1, with D unresolved. The CDR3 has 14 residues. V gave up 2 bases and J gave up 4 bases, with 14 bases separating them. Germline lookup yields CDR1 SQVTM and CDR2 ANQGSEA. This chain's CDR3 is CSVESFAAGTEAFF. CDR3 nucleotide sequence: TGCAGCGTTGAATCGTTTGCGGCGGGCACTGAAGCTTTCTTT.

This clone showed up just once. The chain is built from TRBV28 and TRBJ1-2; TRBD1 matches 10 bases. The J segment lost 6 bases and the V segment lost 7 bases, leaving 11 bases of the junction unmatched. Per the germline V gene, CDR1 is MDHEN and CDR2 is SYDVKM. The CDR3 has 15 residues. The CDR3 DNA reads TGTGCCAGCAACCCTCCGGGACAGGGGCATCATGGCTACACCTTC. Translating gives CASNPPGQGHHGYTF.